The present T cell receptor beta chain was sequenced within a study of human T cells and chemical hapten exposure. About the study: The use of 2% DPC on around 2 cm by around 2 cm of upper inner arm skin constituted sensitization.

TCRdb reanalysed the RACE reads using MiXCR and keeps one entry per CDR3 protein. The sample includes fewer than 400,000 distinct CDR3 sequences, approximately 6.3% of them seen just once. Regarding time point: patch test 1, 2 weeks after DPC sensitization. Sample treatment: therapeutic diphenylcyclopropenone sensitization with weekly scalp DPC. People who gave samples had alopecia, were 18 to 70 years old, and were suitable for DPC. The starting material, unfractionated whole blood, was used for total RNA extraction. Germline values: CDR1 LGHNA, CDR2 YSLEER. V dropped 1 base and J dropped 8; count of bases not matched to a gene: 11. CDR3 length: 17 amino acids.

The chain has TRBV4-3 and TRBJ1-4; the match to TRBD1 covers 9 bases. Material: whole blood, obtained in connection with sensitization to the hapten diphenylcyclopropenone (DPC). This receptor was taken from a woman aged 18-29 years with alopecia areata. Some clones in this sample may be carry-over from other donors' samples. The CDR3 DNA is TGCGCCAGCAGCCAAGGACAGGGGGTTCTTGGTGGGGAAAAACTGTTTTTT. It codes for CASSQGQGVLGGEKLFF.